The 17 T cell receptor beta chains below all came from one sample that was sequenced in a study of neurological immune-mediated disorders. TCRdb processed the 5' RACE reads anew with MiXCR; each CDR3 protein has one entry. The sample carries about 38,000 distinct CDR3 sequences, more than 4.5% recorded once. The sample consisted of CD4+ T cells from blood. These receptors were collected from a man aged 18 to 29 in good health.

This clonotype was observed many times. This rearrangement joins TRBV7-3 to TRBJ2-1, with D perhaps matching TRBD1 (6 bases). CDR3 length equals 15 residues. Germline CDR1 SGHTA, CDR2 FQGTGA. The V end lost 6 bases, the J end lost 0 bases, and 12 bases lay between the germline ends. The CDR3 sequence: CASSPADSSYNEQFF. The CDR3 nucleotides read TGTGCCAGCAGTCCAGCGGACAGCTCCTACAATGAGCAGTTCTTC.

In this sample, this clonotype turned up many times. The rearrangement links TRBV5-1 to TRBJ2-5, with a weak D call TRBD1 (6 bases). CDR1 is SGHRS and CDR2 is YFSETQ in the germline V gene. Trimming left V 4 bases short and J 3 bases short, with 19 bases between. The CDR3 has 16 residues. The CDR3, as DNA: TGCGCCAGCAGCCGCGAGGGACATCAGTCCAAAGAGACCCAGTACTTC. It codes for CASSREGHQSKETQYF. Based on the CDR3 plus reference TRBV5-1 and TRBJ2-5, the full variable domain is KAGVTQTPRYLIKTRGQQVTLSCSPISGHRSVSWYQQTPGQGLQFLFEYFSETQRNKGNFPGRFSGRQFSNSRSEMNVSTLELGDSALYLCASSREGHQSKETQYFGPGTRLLVL.

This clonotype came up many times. The CDR3 protein is CASSSTSSGQETQYF. In nucleotides, the CDR3 is TGTGCCAGCAGCTCGACCTCTAGCGGCCAAGAGACCCAGTACTTC. V is TRBV7-2 and J is TRBJ2-5; 7 nucleotides align to TRBD2. Unmatched junction bases numbered 6, after V lost 4 bases and J lost 1 base. The CDR3 is 15 residues long. Looked up from germline, CDR1 is SGHTA and CDR2 is FQGNSA.

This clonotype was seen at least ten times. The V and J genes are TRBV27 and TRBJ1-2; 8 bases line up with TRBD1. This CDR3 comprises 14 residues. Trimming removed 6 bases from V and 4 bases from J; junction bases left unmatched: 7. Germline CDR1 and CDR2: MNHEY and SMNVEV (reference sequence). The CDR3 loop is CASRPGGAIYGYTF. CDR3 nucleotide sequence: TGTGCCAGCAGACCAGGGGGCGCGATCTATGGCTACACCTTC.

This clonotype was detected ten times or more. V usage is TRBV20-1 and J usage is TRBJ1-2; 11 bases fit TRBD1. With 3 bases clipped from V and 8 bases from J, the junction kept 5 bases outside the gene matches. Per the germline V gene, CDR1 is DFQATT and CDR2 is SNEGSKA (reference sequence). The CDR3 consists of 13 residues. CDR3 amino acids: CSARPGQGGGYTF. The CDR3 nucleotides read TGCAGTGCTAGGCCGGGACAGGGGGGGGGCTACACCTTC.

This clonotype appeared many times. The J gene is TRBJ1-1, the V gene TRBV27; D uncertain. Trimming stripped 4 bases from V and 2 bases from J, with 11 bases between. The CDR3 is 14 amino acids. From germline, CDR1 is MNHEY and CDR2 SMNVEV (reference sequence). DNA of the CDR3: TGTGCCAGCAGTTCTCCAAATAGAAACACTGAAGCTTTCTTT. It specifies CASSSPNRNTEAFF.

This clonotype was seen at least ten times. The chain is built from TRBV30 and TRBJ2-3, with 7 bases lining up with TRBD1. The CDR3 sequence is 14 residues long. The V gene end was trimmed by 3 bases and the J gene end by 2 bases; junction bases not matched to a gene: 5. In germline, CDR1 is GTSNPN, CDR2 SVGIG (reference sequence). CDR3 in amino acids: CAWRWGQYTDTQYF. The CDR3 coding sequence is TGTGCCTGGAGGTGGGGACAGTACACAGATACGCAGTATTTT.

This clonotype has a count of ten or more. CDR3 in DNA: TGCAGTGCTAGAGATATTGTCGGCTCCTACGAGCAGTACTTC. Amino acids: CSARDIVGSYEQYF. The rearrangement links TRBV20-1 to TRBJ2-7; D gene unclear. Trimming removed 0 bases from V and 0 bases from J, with 9 bases in between. Germline lookup yields CDR1 DFQATT and CDR2 SNEGSKA (reference sequence). The CDR3 contains 14 residues.

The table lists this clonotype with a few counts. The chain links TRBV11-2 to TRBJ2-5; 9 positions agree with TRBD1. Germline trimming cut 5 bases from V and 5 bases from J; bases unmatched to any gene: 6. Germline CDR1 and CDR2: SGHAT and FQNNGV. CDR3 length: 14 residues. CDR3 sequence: CASSRGTGRETQYF. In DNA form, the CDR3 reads TGTGCCAGCAGCCGGGGGACAGGGCGGGAGACCCAGTACTTC.

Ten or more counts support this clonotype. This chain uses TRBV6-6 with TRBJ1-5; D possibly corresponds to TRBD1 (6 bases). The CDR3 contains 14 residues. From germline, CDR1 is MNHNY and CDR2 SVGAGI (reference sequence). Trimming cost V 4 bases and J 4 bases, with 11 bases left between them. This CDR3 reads CASSLVRGNQPQHF. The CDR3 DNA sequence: TGTGCCAGCAGTTTAGTGAGGGGGAATCAGCCCCAGCATTTT.

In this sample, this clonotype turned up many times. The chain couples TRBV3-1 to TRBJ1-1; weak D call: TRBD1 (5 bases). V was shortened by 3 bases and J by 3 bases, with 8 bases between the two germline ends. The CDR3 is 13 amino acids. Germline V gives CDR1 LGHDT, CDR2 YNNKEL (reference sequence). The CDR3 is CASSHGTYTEAFF. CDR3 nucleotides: TGTGCCAGCAGCCACGGGACCTACACTGAAGCTTTCTTT.

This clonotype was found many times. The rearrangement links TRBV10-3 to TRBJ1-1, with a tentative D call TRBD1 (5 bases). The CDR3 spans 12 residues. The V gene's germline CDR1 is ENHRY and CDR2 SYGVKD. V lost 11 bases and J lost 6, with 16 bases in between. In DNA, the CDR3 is TGTGCCGTAGCGGGGGGGAGCGCTGAAGCTTTCTTT. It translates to CAVAGGSAEAFF.

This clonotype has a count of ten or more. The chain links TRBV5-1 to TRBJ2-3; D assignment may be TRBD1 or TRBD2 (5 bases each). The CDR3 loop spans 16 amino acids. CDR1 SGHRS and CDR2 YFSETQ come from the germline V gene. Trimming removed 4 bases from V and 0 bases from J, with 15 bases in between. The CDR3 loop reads CASSLGAGSSTDTQYF. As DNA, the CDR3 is TGCGCCAGCAGCCTCGGGGCGGGCTCTAGCACAGATACGCAGTATTTT. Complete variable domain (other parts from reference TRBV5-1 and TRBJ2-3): KAGVTQTPRYLIKTRGQQVTLSCSPISGHRSVSWYQQTPGQGLQFLFEYFSETQRNKGNFPGRFSGRQFSNSRSEMNVSTLELGDSALYLCASSLGAGSSTDTQYFGPGTRLTVL.

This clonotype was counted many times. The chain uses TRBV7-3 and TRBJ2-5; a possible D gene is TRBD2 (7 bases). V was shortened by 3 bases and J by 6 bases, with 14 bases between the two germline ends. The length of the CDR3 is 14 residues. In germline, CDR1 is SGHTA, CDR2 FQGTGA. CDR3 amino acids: CASSFLGGGQTQYF. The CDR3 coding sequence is TGTGCCAGCAGCTTTCTGGGGGGGGGCCAGACCCAGTACTTC.

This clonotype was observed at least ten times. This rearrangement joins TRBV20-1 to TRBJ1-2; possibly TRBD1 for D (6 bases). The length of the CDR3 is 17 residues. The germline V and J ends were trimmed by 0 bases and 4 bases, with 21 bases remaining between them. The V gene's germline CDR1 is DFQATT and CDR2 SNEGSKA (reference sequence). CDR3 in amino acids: CSARDLGHPTRLYGYTF. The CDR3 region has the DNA TGCAGTGCTAGAGATCTGGGACACCCAACGCGCCTCTATGGCTACACCTTC.

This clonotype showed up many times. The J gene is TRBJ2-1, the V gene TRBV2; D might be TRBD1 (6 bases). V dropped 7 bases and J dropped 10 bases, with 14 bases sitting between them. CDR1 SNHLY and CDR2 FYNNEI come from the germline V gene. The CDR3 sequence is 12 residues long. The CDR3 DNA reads TGTGCCAGCACTAGAGGGGGAGTGGAGCAGTTCTTC. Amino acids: CASTRGGVEQFF.

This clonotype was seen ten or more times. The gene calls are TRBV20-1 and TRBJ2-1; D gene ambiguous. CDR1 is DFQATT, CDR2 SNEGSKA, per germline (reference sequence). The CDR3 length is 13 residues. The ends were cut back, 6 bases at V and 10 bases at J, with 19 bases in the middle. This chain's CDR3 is CSAPQDLMGEQFF. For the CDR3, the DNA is TGCAGTGCCCCCCAGGACCTTATGGGGGAGCAGTTCTTC.